Listed below are T cell receptor beta chains from one sample, sequenced in a study of T cell repertoires in cytomegalovirus infection. TCRdb recomputed calls from the reads with MiXCR, one row per CDR3 protein. The top ten clones hold 13% of a sample with approximately 990,000 distinct CDR3 sequences, approximately 31% of them seen once. Their recognized antigens are unknown. The sequences come from cultured CD8+ T cells from PBMCs, collected from culture after CMV antigen stimulation. These receptor sequences come from a human donor in good health (CMV status not recorded). Some clones in this sample may be carry-over from other donors' samples. Both conserved end residues are part of each CDR3. The order of the fields is clone size, V gene, D gene, J gene, CDR3 DNA, CDR3 protein. D genes are given only for firm matches. Where a row states a size, it is once, few, many or the class of an expanded clone; other rows omit it.

size: few
V: TRBV12-3/TRBV12-4
D: -
J: TRBJ1-4
DNA: TGTGCCAGCAGTTTCCCCGGCGAAAAACTGTTTTTT
CDR3: CASSFPGEKLFF

size: few
V: TRBV10-3
D: TRBD2
J: TRBJ2-1
DNA: TGTGCCACCGTGGACGGGGGGGTGACCTACAATGAGCAGTTCTTC
CDR3: CATVDGGVTYNEQFF

size: -
V: TRBV4-3
D: TRBD1
J: TRBJ2-1
DNA: TGCGCCAGCAGCCAAGGTAGTGGGACAGGGGCCAATGAGCAGTTCTTC
CDR3: CASSQGSGTGANEQFF

size: many
V: TRBV4-2
D: TRBD2
J: TRBJ2-1
DNA: TGTGCCAGCAGCCATCAAGCTAGCGGGGGGGCAATAATGTCCTACAATGAGCAGTTCTTC
CDR3: CASSHQASGGAIMSYNEQFF

size: -
V: TRBV7-3
D: -
J: TRBJ2-1
DNA: TGTGCCAGCAGCTTAGCTGGGGATAACAATGAGCAGTTCTTC
CDR3: CASSLAGDNNEQFF

size: few
V: TRBV20-1
D: -
J: TRBJ1-4
DNA: TGCAGTGCCCCTTTCAGGGCGGTCCCAACTAATGAAAAACTGTTTTTT
CDR3: CSAPFRAVPTNEKLFF

size: -
V: TRBV2
D: TRBD2
J: TRBJ2-3
DNA: TGTGCCAACTATCCCCTCGGACTAGCCGGCGATACGCAGTATTTT
CDR3: CANYPLGLAGDTQYF

size: -
V: TRBV20-1
D: -
J: TRBJ2-3
DNA: TGCAGTGCTAGAGATCGGCGGGGCGTCACAGATACGCAGTATTTT
CDR3: CSARDRRGVTDTQYF

size: -
V: TRBV2
D: -
J: TRBJ2-4
DNA: TGTGCCAGCTTAAGTATAGCCAAAAACATTCAGTACTTC
CDR3: CASLSIAKNIQYF

size: -
V: TRBV11-1
D: -
J: TRBJ1-6
DNA: TGTGCCAGCAGCTCTTGGACATCCTCGTCGTATTCACCCCTCCACTTT
CDR3: CASSSWTSSSYSPLHF

size: many
V: TRBV7-6
D: -
J: TRBJ1-5
DNA: TGTGCCAGCAGCTTAAGGTTCGAATCGCCCCAGCATTTT
CDR3: CASSLRFESPQHF

size: few
V: TRBV7-9
D: -
J: TRBJ1-4
DNA: TGTGCCAGCAGCCCCCTGGACGGACAGAATGAAAAACTGTTTTTT
CDR3: CASSPLDGQNEKLFF

size: few
V: TRBV7-9
D: -
J: TRBJ1-4
DNA: TGTGCCAGCAGCATGACAGATTGGAATGAAAAACTGTTTTTT
CDR3: CASSMTDWNEKLFF

size: many
V: TRBV6-5
D: -
J: TRBJ2-1
DNA: TGTGCCAGCACGGAGCCGGGGACCTACAATGAGCAGTTCTTC
CDR3: CASTEPGTYNEQFF

size: -
V: TRBV15
D: -
J: TRBJ1-5
DNA: TGTGCCACCAGCAGTATCAGGATCAATCAGCCCCAGCATTTT
CDR3: CATSSIRINQPQHF

size: -
V: TRBV14
D: TRBD1
J: TRBJ1-6
DNA: TGTGCCAGCAGCCAAGATAGGAGGGGGCGAGGTTCACCCCTCCACTTT
CDR3: CASSQDRRGRGSPLHF

size: many
V: TRBV7-6
D: TRBD2
J: TRBJ2-2
DNA: TGTGCCAGCAGCTATCTAGCGGGAAACACCGGGGAGCTGTTTTTT
CDR3: CASSYLAGNTGELFF

size: many
V: TRBV7-2
D: TRBD1
J: TRBJ1-2
DNA: TGTGCCAGCAGCCCCAAAGAAAGGGCCCCACAGGGGGCTAACTATGGCTACACCTTC
CDR3: CASSPKERAPQGANYGYTF

size: -
V: TRBV7-9
D: -
J: TRBJ2-2
DNA: TGTGCCAGCAGCAGGGACACCTCGGTCACCGGGGAGCTGTTTTTT
CDR3: CASSRDTSVTGELFF

size: -
V: TRBV2
D: TRBD2
J: TRBJ2-5
DNA: TGTGCCAGCAGGGGAGGGGTAGAGACCCAGTACTTC
CDR3: CASRGGVETQYF

size: few
V: TRBV19
D: -
J: TRBJ2-2
DNA: TGTGCCAGTAGTATAGACCGAAGATCCTTGAACACCGGGGAGCTGTTTTTT
CDR3: CASSIDRRSLNTGELFF

size: many
V: TRBV7-6
D: -
J: TRBJ1-3
DNA: TGTGCCAGCAGCCCAACTTATAGCTCTGGAAACACCATATATTTT
CDR3: CASSPTYSSGNTIYF

size: -
V: TRBV20-1
D: TRBD1
J: TRBJ2-1
DNA: TGCAGTGCTAGAGATTTCGACAGGGGGCAAGTGGATGAGCAGTTCTTC
CDR3: CSARDFDRGQVDEQFF

size: few
V: TRBV27
D: TRBD1
J: TRBJ2-7
DNA: TGTGCCAGCAGTTTTTTCCAGGGGGCCTACGAGCAGTACTTC
CDR3: CASSFFQGAYEQYF